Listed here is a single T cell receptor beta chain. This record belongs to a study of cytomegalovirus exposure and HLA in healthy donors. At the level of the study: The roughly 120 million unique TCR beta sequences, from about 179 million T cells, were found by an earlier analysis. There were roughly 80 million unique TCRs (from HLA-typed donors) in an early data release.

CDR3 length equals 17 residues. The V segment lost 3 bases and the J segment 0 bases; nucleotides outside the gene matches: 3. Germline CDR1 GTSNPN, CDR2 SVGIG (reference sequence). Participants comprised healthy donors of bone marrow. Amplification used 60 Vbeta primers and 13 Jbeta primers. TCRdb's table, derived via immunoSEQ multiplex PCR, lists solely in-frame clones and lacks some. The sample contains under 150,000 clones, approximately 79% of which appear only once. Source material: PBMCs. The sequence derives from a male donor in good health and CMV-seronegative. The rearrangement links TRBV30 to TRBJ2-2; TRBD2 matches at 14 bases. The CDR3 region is CAWRGTSGGANTGELFF. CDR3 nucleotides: TGTGCCTGGAGAGGGACTAGCGGGGGCGCGAACACCGGGGAGCTGTTTTTT.